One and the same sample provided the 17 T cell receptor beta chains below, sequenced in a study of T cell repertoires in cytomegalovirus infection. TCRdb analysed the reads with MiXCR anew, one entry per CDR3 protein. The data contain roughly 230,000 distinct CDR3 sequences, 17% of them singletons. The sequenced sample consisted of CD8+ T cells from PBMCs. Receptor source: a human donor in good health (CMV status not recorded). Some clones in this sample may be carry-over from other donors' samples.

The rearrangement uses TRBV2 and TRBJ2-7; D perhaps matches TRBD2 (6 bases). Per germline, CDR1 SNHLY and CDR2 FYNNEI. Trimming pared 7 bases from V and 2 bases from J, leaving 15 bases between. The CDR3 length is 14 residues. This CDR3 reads CASNQEEGPYEQYF. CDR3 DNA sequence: TGTGCCAGCAATCAGGAGGAGGGCCCCTACGAGCAGTACTTC.

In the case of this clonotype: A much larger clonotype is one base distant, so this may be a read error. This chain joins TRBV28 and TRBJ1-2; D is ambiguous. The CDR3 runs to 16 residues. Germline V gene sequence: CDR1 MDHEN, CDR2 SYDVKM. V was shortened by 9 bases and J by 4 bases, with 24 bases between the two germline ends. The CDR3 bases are TGTGCCAGATCATTGGGCATGCAGTCCTCTCTCTATGGCTACACCTTC. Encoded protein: CARSLGMQSSLYGYTF.

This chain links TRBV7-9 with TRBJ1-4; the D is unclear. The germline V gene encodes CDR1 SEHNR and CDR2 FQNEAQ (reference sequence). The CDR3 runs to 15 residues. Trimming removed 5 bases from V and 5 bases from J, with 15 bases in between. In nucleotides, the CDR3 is TGTGCCAGCAGCCCCCATAGGATGGAGAATGAAAAACTGTTTTTT. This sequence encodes CASSPHRMENEKLFF. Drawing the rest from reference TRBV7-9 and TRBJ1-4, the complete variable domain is DTGVSQNPRHKITKRGQNVTFRCDPISEHNRLYWYRQTLGQGPEFLTYFQNEAQLEKSRLLSDRFSAERPKGSFSTLEIQRTEQGDSAMYLCASSPHRMENEKLFFGSGTQLSVL.

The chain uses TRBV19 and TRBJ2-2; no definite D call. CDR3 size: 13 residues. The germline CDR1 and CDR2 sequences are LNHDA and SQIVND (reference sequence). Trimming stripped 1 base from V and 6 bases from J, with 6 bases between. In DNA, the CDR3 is TGTGCCAGTAGTATAGGACCACCCGGGGAGCTGTTTTTT. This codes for CASSIGPPGELFF.

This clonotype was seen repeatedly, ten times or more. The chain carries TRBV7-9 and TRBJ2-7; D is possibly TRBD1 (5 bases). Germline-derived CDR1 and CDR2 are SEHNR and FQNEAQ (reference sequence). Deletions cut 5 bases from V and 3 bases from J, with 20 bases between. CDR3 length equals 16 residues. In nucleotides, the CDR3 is TGTGCCAGCAGCCCCGGGCCCCAAGGGGTGAACTACGAGCAGTACTTC. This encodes CASSPGPQGVNYEQYF.

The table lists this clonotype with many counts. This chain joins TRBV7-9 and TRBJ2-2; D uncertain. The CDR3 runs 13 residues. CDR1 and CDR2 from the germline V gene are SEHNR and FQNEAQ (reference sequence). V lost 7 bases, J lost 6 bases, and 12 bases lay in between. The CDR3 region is CASTRRVSGELFF. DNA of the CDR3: TGTGCCAGCACCAGAAGGGTATCCGGGGAGCTGTTTTTT.

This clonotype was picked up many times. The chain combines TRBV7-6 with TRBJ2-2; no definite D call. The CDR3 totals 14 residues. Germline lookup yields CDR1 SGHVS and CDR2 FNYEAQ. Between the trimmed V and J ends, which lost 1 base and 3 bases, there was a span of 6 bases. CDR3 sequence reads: CASSLEGDTGELFF. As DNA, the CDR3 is TGTGCCAGCAGCTTAGAGGGCGACACCGGGGAGCTGTTTTTT.

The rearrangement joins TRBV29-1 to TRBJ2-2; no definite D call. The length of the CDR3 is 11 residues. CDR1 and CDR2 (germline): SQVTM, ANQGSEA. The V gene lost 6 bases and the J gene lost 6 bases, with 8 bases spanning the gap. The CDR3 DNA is TGCAGCGTCCCTATCGCCGGGGAGCTGTTTTTT. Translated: CSVPIAGELFF.

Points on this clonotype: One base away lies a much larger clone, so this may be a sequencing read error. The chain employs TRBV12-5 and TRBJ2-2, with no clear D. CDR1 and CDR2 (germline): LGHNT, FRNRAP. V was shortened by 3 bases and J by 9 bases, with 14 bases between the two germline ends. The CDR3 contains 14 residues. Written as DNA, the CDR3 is TGTGCTAGTGGTTTCGAGATCCCGTCCAGGGAGCTGTTTTTT. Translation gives CASGFEIPSRELFF.

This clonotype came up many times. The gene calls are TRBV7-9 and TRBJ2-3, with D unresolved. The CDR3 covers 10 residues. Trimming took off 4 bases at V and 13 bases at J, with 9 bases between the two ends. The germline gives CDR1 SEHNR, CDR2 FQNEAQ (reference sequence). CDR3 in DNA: TGTGCCAGCAGCTGGGTGGATAAGTATTTT. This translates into CASSWVDKYF.

CDR3 sequence reads: CASSWDRGGVGTEAFF. The CDR3 region has the DNA TGTGCCAGCAGCTGGGACAGGGGAGGTGTCGGTACTGAAGCTTTCTTT. This chain uses TRBV7-9 with TRBJ1-1; 10 bases are a match to TRBD1. The V and J ends lost 4 bases and 5 bases, in that order; junction bases with no gene match: 10. The CDR3 has 16 residues. Germline V gene sequence: CDR1 SEHNR, CDR2 FQNEAQ (reference sequence).

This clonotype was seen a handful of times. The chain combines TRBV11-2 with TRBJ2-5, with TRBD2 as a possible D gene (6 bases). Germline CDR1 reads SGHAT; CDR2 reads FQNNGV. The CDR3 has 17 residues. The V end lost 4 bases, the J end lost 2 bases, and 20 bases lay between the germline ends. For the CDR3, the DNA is TGTGCCAGCAGCTCAGTGGGCAGGGAGGCCAGTCAAGAGACCCAGTACTTC. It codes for CASSSVGREASQETQYF.

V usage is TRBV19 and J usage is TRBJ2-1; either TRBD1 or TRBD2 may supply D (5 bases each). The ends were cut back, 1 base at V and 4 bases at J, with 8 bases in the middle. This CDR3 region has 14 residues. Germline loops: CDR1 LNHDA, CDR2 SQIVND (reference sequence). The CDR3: CASSIGWGYNEQFF. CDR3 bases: TGTGCCAGTAGTATAGGGTGGGGGTACAATGAGCAGTTCTTC.

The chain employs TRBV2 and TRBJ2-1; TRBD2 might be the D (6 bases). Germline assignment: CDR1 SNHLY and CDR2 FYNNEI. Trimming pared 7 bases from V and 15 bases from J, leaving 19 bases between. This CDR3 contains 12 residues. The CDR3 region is CASTGGGYLGFF. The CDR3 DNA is TGTGCCAGCACCGGTGGGGGGTATTTAGGGTTCTTC.

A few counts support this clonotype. Here the CDR3 reads CSVVFRDEENIQYF. For the CDR3, the DNA is TGCAGCGTTGTGTTTCGGGACGAAGAAAACATTCAGTACTTC. The chain employs TRBV29-1 and TRBJ2-4; D may be TRBD1 or TRBD2 (5 bases each). Looked up from germline, CDR1 is SQVTM and CDR2 is ANQGSEA. V was pared by 4 bases and J by 5 bases, with 15 bases between. The CDR3 consists of 14 residues.

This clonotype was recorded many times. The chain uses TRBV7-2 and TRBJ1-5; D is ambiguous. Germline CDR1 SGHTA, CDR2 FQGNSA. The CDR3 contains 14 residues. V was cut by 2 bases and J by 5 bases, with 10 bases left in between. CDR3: CASSLLGHDQPQHF. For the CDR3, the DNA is TGTGCCAGCAGCTTATTGGGTCACGATCAGCCCCAGCATTTT.

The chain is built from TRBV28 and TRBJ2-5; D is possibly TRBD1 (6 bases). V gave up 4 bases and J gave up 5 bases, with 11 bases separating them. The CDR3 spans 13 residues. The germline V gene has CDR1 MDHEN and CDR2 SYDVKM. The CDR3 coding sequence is TGTGCCAGCAGTTCGGACAGTAGGGAGACCCAGTACTTC. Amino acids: CASSSDSRETQYF. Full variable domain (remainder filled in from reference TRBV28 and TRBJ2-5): DVKVTQSSRYLVKRTGEKVFLECVQDMDHENMFWYRQDPGLGLRLIYFSYDVKMKEKGDIPEGYSVSREKKERFSLILESASTNQTSMYLCASSSDSRETQYFGPGTRLLVL.